These 26 T cell receptor beta chains were sequenced from one sample in a study of blood T cells in healthy people across ages (dated by TCRdb to 2013 to 2016). The library was produced with 5' RACE. Data came from an Illumina HiSeq 2500. A second PCR of about 6 to 11 cycles was run with a J-beta primer mix and a sample-barcoded 5' primer. In TCRdb, the public reads were trimmed at Q25 with fastp and aligned with MiXCR, with productive beta chains retained. Rows matching on CDR3 protein sequence are summarized as one entry with the most common DNA and genes. This sample is represented by 500,000 to 600,000 distinct CDR3 sequences; approximately 27% of them were singletons. The ten most abundant clones make up 15% to 20% of the sample. Sequenced material: blood. Receptors were obtained from a woman aged 70-85 years in good health.

This clonotype was counted a few times. The chain is built from TRBV15 and TRBJ1-6; TRBD1 matches at 8 bases. The CDR3 is 16 residues long. CDR1 LNHNV and CDR2 YYDKDF come from the germline V gene (reference sequence). Unmatched junction bases numbered 14, after V lost 6 bases and J lost 10 bases. CDR3 in amino acids: CATRPRQGLRGSPLHF. In nucleotides, the CDR3 is TGTGCCACCAGACCGAGACAGGGGCTTCGGGGATCACCCCTCCACTTT.

This clonotype occurred a few times. The chain couples TRBV20-1 to TRBJ1-2; TRBD1 matches at 9 bases. This CDR3 contains 13 residues. Germline loops: CDR1 DFQATT, CDR2 SNEGSKA (reference sequence). Unmatched junction bases numbered 5, after V lost 3 bases and J lost 6 bases. CDR3 bases: TGCAGTGCTAGGGGACAGGGAGGCGATGGCTACACCTTC. This translates into CSARGQGGDGYTF.

The J gene is TRBJ2-7, the V gene TRBV9; either TRBD1 or TRBD2 may supply D (5 bases each). CDR1 is SGDLS and CDR2 is YYNGEE in the germline V gene. There are 14 residues in the CDR3. The V gene lost 4 bases and the J gene lost 1 base, with 12 bases spanning the gap. CDR3 protein: CASSLGPESYEQYF. CDR3 in DNA: TGTGCCAGCAGCTTGGGACCGGAGTCCTACGAGCAGTACTTC.

This clonotype was detected a few times. The V and J genes are TRBV20-1 and TRBJ1-4; D call uncertain. There are 13 residues in the CDR3. V gave up 3 bases and J gave up 4 bases, with 9 bases separating them. Germline V lookup: CDR1 DFQATT, CDR2 SNEGSKA (reference sequence). In nucleotides, the CDR3 is TGCAGTGCTAGGTGGTGGAATAATGAAAAACTGTTTTTT. Translating gives CSARWWNNEKLFF.

The rearrangement joins TRBV11-2 to TRBJ2-1, with TRBD2 identical over 8 bases. The CDR3 is 15 residues long. With 1 base clipped from V and 3 bases from J, the junction kept 2 bases outside the gene matches. CDR1 and CDR2 from the germline V gene are SGHAT and FQNNGV. The CDR3 region is CASSLGAGGYNEQFF. The CDR3 DNA reads as TGTGCCAGCAGCTTAGGGGCGGGGGGCTACAATGAGCAGTTCTTC.

The chain uses TRBV5-1 and TRBJ1-5; 12 bases fit TRBD1. V lost 5 bases and J lost 1; bases outside the gene matches: 10. The CDR3 has 18 amino acids. The germline V gene encodes CDR1 SGHRS and CDR2 YFSETQ. This chain's CDR3 is CASSTRDRGPLSNQPQHF. The DNA for the CDR3 is TGCGCCAGCAGTACCCGGGACAGGGGGCCTTTAAGCAATCAGCCCCAGCATTTT.

This clonotype appeared a few times. The gene calls are TRBV4-3 and TRBJ1-5; no firm D call. V lost 0 bases, J lost 3 bases, and 9 bases lay in between. The germline V gene has CDR1 LGHNA and CDR2 YSLEER. The CDR3 is 15 residues long. In DNA, the CDR3 is TGCGCCAGCAGCCAAGATGGCGGCGCCAATCAGCCCCAGCATTTT. Translation: CASSQDGGANQPQHF.

In its sample, this clonotype was seen a few times. The V gene is TRBV27, the J gene TRBJ2-7; 9 bases line up with TRBD2. From germline, CDR1 is MNHEY and CDR2 SMNVEV (reference sequence). V gave up 3 bases and J gave up 1 base; unmatched junction bases: 16. This CDR3 has 19 amino acids. Here the CDR3 DNA reads TGTGCCAGCAGTTTCCGGGGGACTAGCTACTACTTACGATCCTACGAGCAGTACTTC. This sequence encodes CASSFRGTSYYLRSYEQYF.

The V call is TRBV18, the J call TRBJ2-5; D is possibly TRBD1 (6 bases). With 4 bases removed from V and 3 bases from J, the gap between germline ends came to 12 bases. From germline, CDR1 is KGHSH and CDR2 LQKENI. This CDR3 region has 14 residues. The CDR3 DNA follows: TGTGCCAGCTCACGCAGGGGTGGTGAAGAGACCCAGTACTTC. Protein product: CASSRRGGEETQYF. Using reference TRBV18 and TRBJ2-5 for the parts outside the CDR3, the full variable domain is NAGVMQNPRHLVRRRGQEARLRCSPMKGHSHVYWYRQLPEEGLKFMVYLQKENIIDESGMPKERFSAEFPKEGPSILRIQQVVRGDSAAYFCASSRRGGEETQYFGPGTRLLVL.

This clonotype was counted only a few times. The rearrangement joins TRBV4-2 to TRBJ1-4; TRBD1 agrees at 9 bases. In germline, CDR1 is LGHNA, CDR2 YNFKEQ. J gave up 4 bases and V 0 bases, and 3 bases lay outside the gene matches. This CDR3 region has 16 residues. The CDR3 is CASSQDLGQGNEKLFF. The CDR3 bases are TGTGCCAGCAGCCAAGATCTGGGACAGGGTAATGAAAAACTGTTTTTT.

The chain joins TRBV6-2 or TRBV6-3 to TRBJ2-2; 7 bases line up with TRBD1. CDR3 length: 14 residues. Unmatched junction bases numbered 1, after V lost 1 base and J lost 5 bases. Germline CDR1 and CDR2: MNHEY and SVGEGT. The CDR3 sequence: CASSYLQGTGELFF. The CDR3 DNA reads as TGTGCCAGCAGTTACTTACAGGGGACCGGGGAGCTGTTTTTT.

This clonotype was found a few times. The CDR3 DNA reads as TGTGCCAGCAGTAGAAGAGCGGGGAGCTCCTACAATGAGCAGTTCTTC. Translated: CASSRRAGSSYNEQFF. This chain connects TRBV6-1 to TRBJ2-1, with TRBD2 identical over 7 bases. Germline V gene sequence: CDR1 MNHNS, CDR2 SASEGT. There are 16 residues in the CDR3. The trim removed 5 bases at V and 0 bases at J, leaving 7 bases unmatched.

This chain links TRBV18 with TRBJ1-4; no definite D call. This CDR3 comprises 16 residues. Trimming stripped 5 bases from V and 0 bases from J, with 13 bases between. CDR1 and CDR2 (germline): KGHSH, LQKENI. The CDR3 sequence is CASSLVRPSTNEKLFF. In DNA form, the CDR3 reads TGTGCCAGCTCATTGGTCCGCCCATCAACTAATGAAAAACTGTTTTTT.

This chain uses TRBV12-3 or TRBV12-4 with TRBJ2-2; 10 nucleotides line up with TRBD2. Losses at the gene ends were 9 bases for V and 1 base for J; bases not matched to a gene: 5. CDR3 size: 15 residues. The CDR3 protein is CARRERGGNTGELFF. CDR3 DNA: TGTGCCAGAAGAGAGCGGGGGGGGAACACCGGGGAGCTGTTTTTT.

The sample holds a few counts of this clonotype. The V call is TRBV20-1, the J call TRBJ2-5, with D unresolved. Per germline, CDR1 DFQATT and CDR2 SNEGSKA (reference sequence). There are 13 residues in the CDR3. The V gene lost 2 bases and the J gene lost 2 bases, with 9 bases spanning the gap. The CDR3 DNA reads as TGCAGTGCTAGAAAGACCGCACAAGAGACCCAGTACTTC. It translates to CSARKTAQETQYF.

The V gene is TRBV5-1, the J gene TRBJ1-1; tentative D call: TRBD1 (5 bases). CDR1 and CDR2 (germline): SGHRS, YFSETQ. The CDR3 contains 14 residues. V was clipped by 3 bases and J by 2 bases, with 11 bases between them. The DNA for the CDR3 is TGCGCCAGCAGCTCCTGGGGCCCCAACACTGAAGCTTTCTTT. It encodes CASSSWGPNTEAFF. Based on the CDR3 plus reference TRBV5-1 and TRBJ1-1, the full variable domain is KAGVTQTPRYLIKTRGQQVTLSCSPISGHRSVSWYQQTPGQGLQFLFEYFSETQRNKGNFPGRFSGRQFSNSRSEMNVSTLELGDSALYLCASSSWGPNTEAFFGQGTRLTVV.

V and J are TRBV5-1 and TRBJ2-5; TRBD2 aligns across 12 bases. Judging by the DNA end, TRBJ2-1 fits better; the J call may be wrong. CDR1 SGHRS and CDR2 YFSETQ come from the germline V gene. The CDR3 sequence is 18 residues long. CDR3 protein: CASSSTLAGGSLYNEQFF. The CDR3 DNA sequence: TGCGCCAGCAGCTCCACTCTAGCGGGGGGGTCCCTCTACAATGAGCAGTTCTTC.

There are a few counts of this clonotype. The chain uses TRBV24-1 and TRBJ2-5; D gene uncertain. The J call may be faulty, since TRBJ2-1 better matches the DNA end. The CDR3 has 11 residues. Germline values: CDR1 KGHDR, CDR2 SFDVKD. CDR3 nucleotide sequence: TGTGCCACCAGTAGGGTGGATGAGCAGTTCTTC. This codes for CATSRVDEQFF.

This sequence joins TRBV6-1 and TRBJ1-1, with TRBD1 matching over 8 bases. With 4 bases clipped from V and 3 bases from J, the junction kept 4 bases outside the gene matches. The length of the CDR3 is 14 residues. Germline loops: CDR1 MNHNS, CDR2 SASEGT. CDR3 loop: CASSGTGPYTEAFF. In nucleotides, the CDR3 is TGTGCCAGCAGTGGGACAGGGCCCTACACTGAAGCTTTCTTT.

The chain has TRBV12-3 or TRBV12-4 and TRBJ2-1, with D possibly TRBD1 on 5 matching bases. Between the trimmed V and J ends, which lost 7 bases and 8 bases, there was a span of 27 bases. The CDR3 spans 17 residues. The CDR3 bases are TGTGCCAGCATTGTTCGGCAGTGGCAGGGTGAGGTCGATGAGCAGTTCTTC. It translates to CASIVRQWQGEVDEQFF.

The chain joins TRBV6-5 to TRBJ1-5; D might be TRBD1 (5 bases). Germline CDR1 is MNHEY and CDR2 is SVGAGI. V was clipped by 0 bases and J by 7 bases, with 13 bases between them. This CDR3 region has 15 residues. Here the CDR3 reads CASSYSGPRGQPQHF. The CDR3 nucleotides are TGTGCCAGCAGTTACTCGGGCCCCCGGGGGCAGCCCCAGCATTTT.

This chain links TRBV18 with TRBJ1-1; no clear D gene. Germline V gene sequence: CDR1 KGHSH, CDR2 LQKENI. V dropped 3 bases and J dropped 1 base, with 12 bases sitting between them. The CDR3 covers 15 residues. In nucleotides, the CDR3 is TGTGCCAGCTCACCGAATGAGCAGTGGAACACTGAAGCTTTCTTT. It codes for CASSPNEQWNTEAFF.

V is TRBV7-9 and J is TRBJ2-1, with D unresolved. The V gene's germline CDR1 is SEHNR and CDR2 FQNEAQ (reference sequence). V lost 4 bases to trimming and J lost 6 bases, with 19 bases between them. The CDR3 length is 16 residues. As DNA, the CDR3 is TGTGCCAGCAGCTCACCCGACGTGGGTCTAGTCAATGAGCAGTTCTTC. It is translated as CASSSPDVGLVNEQFF.

The V call is TRBV4-2, the J call TRBJ1-1, with D tentatively TRBD1 (6 bases). Trimming shortened V by 5 bases and J by 3 bases, and 28 bases separated the two germline ends. CDR1 is LGHNA and CDR2 is YNFKEQ in the germline V gene. The CDR3 totals 19 residues. The chain's CDR3 is CASSGRARAASEGDTEAFF. CDR3 sequence (DNA): TGTGCCAGCAGCGGCCGAGCTAGGGCAGCCTCAGAGGGGGACACTGAAGCTTTCTTT.

This clonotype showed up just a few times. This sequence joins TRBV11-2 and TRBJ2-5, with TRBD2 matching 16 bases. Germline CDR1 SGHAT, CDR2 FQNNGV. V was clipped by 5 bases and J by 0 bases; unmatched bases: 6. The CDR3 runs 18 residues. The CDR3 DNA sequence: TGTGCCAGCAGCCCGGGGACTAGCGGGGGGGGCTACCAAGAGACCCAGTACTTC. This codes for CASSPGTSGGGYQETQYF.

J is TRBJ1-1 and V is TRBV20-1; possible D gene TRBD1, 6 bases. The CDR3 is 15 residues long. Germline V gene lookup returns CDR1 DFQATT and CDR2 SNEGSKA (reference sequence). Trimming took 0 bases from V and 4 from J, leaving 15 bases between them. The CDR3 loop reads CSARDARGQGTEAFF. The CDR3 DNA sequence: TGCAGTGCTAGAGATGCGCGGGGGCAGGGCACTGAAGCTTTCTTT.